Following are 3 T cell receptor beta chains from one sample sequenced in a study of blood T cells in healthy people across ages. Primed by a sample-barcoded 5' primer and a J-beta primer mix, a second PCR proceeded for about 7 to 12 cycles. TCRdb recomputed calls from the 5' RACE reads with MiXCR, one row per CDR3 protein. The sample includes about 930,000 distinct CDR3 sequences, about 28% of them seen just once. These data were likewise used in another study, on T cells of mothers and their children.

The sample was blood. The receptors originated from a woman in her thirties or forties in good health.

This rearrangement joins TRBV4-3 to TRBJ2-5; D perhaps matches TRBD2 (5 bases). The end of the DNA fits TRBJ2-7 better, so the J call may be wrong. The CDR3 is 15 residues long. The germline gives CDR1 LGHNA, CDR2 YSLEER. CDR3 coding DNA: TGCGCCAGCAGCATTGGGCAGGCGGGTTGCTACGAGCAGTACTTC. It translates to CASSIGQAGCYEQYF.

In DNA form, the CDR3 reads TGTGCCAGCAGCCAAGAAACATACCAAGAGACCCAGTACTTC. Amino acid sequence: CASSQETYQETQYF. This chain uses TRBV3-1 with TRBJ2-5; no clear D gene. The CDR3 has 14 residues. V lost 0 bases to trimming and J lost 0 bases, with 5 bases between them. Looked up from germline, CDR1 is LGHDT and CDR2 is YNNKEL (reference sequence).

In its sample, this clonotype was seen a few times. V gene TRBV7-2 combines with J gene TRBJ1-2; D may be TRBD1 (6 bases). The CDR3 runs to 16 residues. CDR1 is SGHTA and CDR2 is FQGNSA in the germline V gene. Trimming removed 5 bases from V and 0 bases from J, with 16 bases in between. CDR3 region: CASSVMWGPANYGYTF. CDR3 nucleotide sequence: TGTGCCAGCAGCGTAATGTGGGGGCCCGCTAACTATGGCTACACCTTC.